This TCR beta chain originates from a study of blood T cell dynamics during melanoma immunotherapy. Study-wide background: Patients with metastatic melanoma got pembrolizumab or nivolumab-ipilimumab as first-line care.

Overall study results and limits: Whether repertoire-driving clones were melanoma-specific could not be determined.

The assay received all extracted DNA from sorted CD8+ subsets. Repertoires were generated with immunoSEQ multiplex PCR, while TCRdb's copy carries only in-frame clones and drops some. The table lists just under 1,000 clones, 92% of them singletons, with about 5.3% in the top ten. Sample time point: week 3, after first cycle of checkpoint inhibitor. Samples come from before therapy and from week 3 after the first blockade cycle. In regard to this clone: Its antigen is unidentified.

This receptor was taken from a human donor with melanoma. The starting material was effector memory CD8+ T cells from blood, obtained from a patient treated with checkpoint blockade.

CDR3 in amino acids: CASSSGVSEDYNEQFF. CDR3 DNA: TGTGCCAGCAGCTCGGGGGTTAGCGAGGACTACAATGAGCAGTTCTTC. The chain employs TRBV7-6 and TRBJ2-1; weak D call: TRBD2 (6 bases). Germline loops: CDR1 SGHVS, CDR2 FNYEAQ. Trimming removed 4 bases at V and 3 bases at J, with 16 bases between. The CDR3 is 16 residues long.